One TCR beta chain is described in this entry. The antigen remains unidentified. The naive CD8 population came from CD45RO-negative cells selected for CCR7, without terminally differentiated effector memory CD45RA+ cells. This entry comes from a study of shared clonotypes between healthy human individuals. Profiled with immunoSEQ multiplex PCR; TCRdb holds only in-frame clones, not every one. The sample consists of about 680,000 clones, about 92% of them appearing once. Regarding the study as a whole: Sequencing depth was expected to influence donor clonotype sharing.

The clonotype originates from a man younger than 45 in good health. The material sequenced was naive CD8+ T cells sorted from blood.

The CDR3 reads CASSWDRAYEQYF. CDR3 sequence (DNA): TGTGCCAGCAGCTGGGACAGGGCCTACGAGCAGTACTTC. The gene calls are TRBV27 and TRBJ2-7; 9 bases align to TRBD1. This CDR3 region has 13 residues. The V segment lost 6 bases and the J segment 2 bases; nucleotides outside the gene matches: 2. Per the germline V gene, CDR1 is MNHEY and CDR2 is SMNVEV (reference sequence).